This TCR beta chain was identified during a study of T cell responses to AZD1222 COVID-19 vaccine. Findings and limits, study-wide: Possibly, clonal diversity was underestimated; donors were largely white British and included more females.

About this clone: Its antigen is not known.

Data came from immunoSEQ multiplex PCR; TCRdb stores just in-frame clones and leaves some out. Of 110,000 or so clones listed, 88% are singletons. The CDR3 has 20 residues. Trimming stripped 4 bases from V and 1 base from J, with 26 bases between. This rearrangement joins TRBV5-3 to TRBJ2-2, with D perhaps being TRBD1 or TRBD2 (10 bases each). TRBV5-3 carries the ORF label, with uncertain function. The source is an adult in good health. The specimen comprised peripheral blood, sampled on day 0 of AZD1222 vaccination. CDR3 sequence: CARSAPPGQGTSVNTGELFF. Written as DNA, the CDR3 is TGTGCCAGAAGCGCACCCCCGGGACAGGGGACTAGCGTGAACACCGGGGAGCTGTTTTTT.